This T cell receptor beta chain was obtained from a study of blood T cell repertoires in COVID-19. Overall study context: From the United States, Italy and Spain came samples of acute and convalescent COVID-19. From T cells, B-cell-depleted T cells, or PBMCs came the material, which was cDNA or gDNA.

The authors' processing: Amplification from reference gene primers served as the basis for estimated nucleated cell counts. The protocol was immunoSEQ multiplex PCR, while the TCRdb copy is restricted to in-frame clones and leaves out a portion. D and trimming were read from the DNA, whereas the V and J calls and clone size are those reported in that table. The sample includes 100,000 to 150,000 clones, 85% to 90% of them seen just once. This clone was seen just once. Deletions cut 0 bases from V and 0 bases from J, with 11 bases between. Germline V gene lookup returns CDR1 SGHDN and CDR2 FVKESK. The CDR3 extends over 16 amino acids.

Sequencing input: peripheral blood. V and J are TRBV14 and TRBJ1-2, with D perhaps matching TRBD1 (5 bases). This TCR was sampled from a woman of 80 years or more with acute or convalescent COVID-19. The CDR3 nucleotides read TGTGCCAGCAGCCAAGATTGGTGGGGGGCTAACTATGGCTACACCTTC. Translating it yields CASSQDWWGANYGYTF. Filled out from reference TRBV14 and TRBJ1-2, the complete variable domain reads EAGVTQFPSHSVIEKGQTVTLRCDPISGHDNLYWYRRVMGKEIKFLLHFVKESKQDESGMPNNRFLAERTGGTYSTLKVQPAELEDSGVYFCASSQDWWGANYGYTFGSGTRLTVV.